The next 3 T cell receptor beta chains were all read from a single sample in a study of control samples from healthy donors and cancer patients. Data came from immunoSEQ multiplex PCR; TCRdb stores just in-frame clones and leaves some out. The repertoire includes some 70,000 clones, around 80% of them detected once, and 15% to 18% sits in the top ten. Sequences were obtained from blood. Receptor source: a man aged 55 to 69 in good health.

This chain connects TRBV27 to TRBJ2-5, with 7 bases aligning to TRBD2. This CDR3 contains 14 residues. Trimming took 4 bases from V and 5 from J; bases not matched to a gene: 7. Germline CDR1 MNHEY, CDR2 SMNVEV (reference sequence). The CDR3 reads CASSSGTNRETQYF. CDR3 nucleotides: TGTGCCAGCAGTTCTGGGACTAACAGGGAGACCCAGTACTTC.

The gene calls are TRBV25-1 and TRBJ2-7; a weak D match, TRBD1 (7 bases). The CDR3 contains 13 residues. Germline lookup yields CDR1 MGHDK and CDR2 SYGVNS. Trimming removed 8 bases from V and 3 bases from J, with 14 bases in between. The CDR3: CASGNRGGYEQYF. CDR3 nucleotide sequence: TGTGCCAGCGGTAACAGGGGAGGCTACGAGCAGTACTTC.

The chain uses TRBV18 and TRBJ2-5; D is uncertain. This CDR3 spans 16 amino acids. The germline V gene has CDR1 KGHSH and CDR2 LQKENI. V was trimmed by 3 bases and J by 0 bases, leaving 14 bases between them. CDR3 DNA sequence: TGTGCCAGCTCACCTTTGGGTCAGCTGTACCAAGAGACCCAGTACTTC. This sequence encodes CASSPLGQLYQETQYF.